This section outlines one TCR beta chain sequence together with its context. Its antigen is as yet unknown. The sample belongs to a study of T cell responses to AZD1222 COVID-19 vaccine. Broader study findings: Clonal diversity was possibly underestimated; the donors were predominantly white British and more often female. Among those given AZD1222, only 6 or 7 were seropositive at baseline.

Repertoires were generated with immunoSEQ multiplex PCR, while TCRdb's copy carries only in-frame clones and drops some. The table lists under 150,000 clones, around 91% of them singletons. V lost 1 base to trimming and J lost 3 bases; unmatched junction nucleotides: 11. The germline gives CDR1 LGHNT, CDR2 FRNRAP. The CDR3 is 17 amino acids. The TCR was taken from an adult who received the AZD1222 COVID-19 vaccine. This specimen was peripheral blood, taken 28 days after the second AZD1222 dose. The chain links TRBV12-5 to TRBJ2-5; the match to TRBD2 covers 7 bases. This CDR3 reads CASGLARPGLPKETQYF. CDR3 nucleotides: TGTGCTAGTGGTTTGGCCCGTCCGGGACTACCAAAAGAGACCCAGTACTTC.